This TCR beta chain is from a study of cytomegalovirus exposure and HLA in healthy donors (dated by TCRdb to 2015 to 2018). Context from the whole study: According to an earlier analysis of 587 of the donors, 200 million or so T cells yielded roughly 110 million unique TCR beta sequences and approximately 300 Gb of sequence data. An early release that covered approximately 600 HLA-typed donors contained approximately 300 gigabases of sequencing data and 70 million to 100 million unique TCR sequences. A later analysis re-examined previously published TCR beta repertoires from more than 550 donors and added high-resolution HLA genotyping to investigate patterns of TCR occurrence. In a later genetic analysis, genome-wide SNP genotypes for about 55% of the 666 donors were used, and that subset was treated as a discovery cohort. A few DR-DQ haplotypes were handled as single units for association and clustering because linkage in the cohort was strong. The later analysis used no new phenotypic data to find candidate immune exposures, relying instead on TCR beta sequences and their occurrence across donors. To decide whether each TCR beta V gene segment behaved as functional or pseudogenic, an earlier analysis of some 540 of the donors relied on high-throughput TCR beta sequencing. Besides the first cohort of 500 to 700 subjects, a separate validation cohort made up of over a hundred different subjects was used. On average, roughly 200,000 unique TCR beta nucleotide sequences were sequenced per donor among about 400 genotyped donors of the cohort, with about 19% of those sequences being non-productive. HLA typing included class I and class II loci at four-digit resolution. The study aimed to test whether cataloging public T cell receptors could reveal signatures of past pathogen exposure. To predict cytomegalovirus infection status, the study brought together high-throughput TCR immunosequencing, statistical association of individual TCRs with disease status, and machine learning. Of the 350 to 450 genotyped donors, over 65% fell in the genetic ancestry cluster associated with self-reported Caucasian donors. Typing coverage differed by locus: A, B, C, DRB1 and DQB1 were typed in roughly 620-630 donors, DQA1 in 500 to 550, DPA1 in over 600, and DPB1 in approximately 450. Donor age, sex, ethnicity and CMV serostatus were collected together with the repertoire data. Every discovery cohort repertoire had been produced on one sequencing platform. Using immunosequencing, the study profiled T cell repertoires from about 610 subjects and related those repertoires to cytomegalovirus serostatus.

Library preparation used the immunoSEQ multiplex PCR assay. A mixture of 60 forward primers for TCR Vbeta segments and 13 reverse primers for TCR Jbeta segments was used in the multiplex PCR. The CDR3 region of rearranged TCR beta genes was amplified from genomic DNA with a multiplex PCR assay. The Illumina HiSeq System was used to sequence the amplified TCR beta libraries as 87-base-pair reads. For the original study's pipeline: In a later analysis, tens of millions of unique TCR beta chains were counted across the 666 repertoires, and roughly 10 million of these chains were shared by at least two donors. Raw reads were error-corrected and collapsed into unique sequences with a nearest-neighbor algorithm that merged closely related sequences to remove PCR and sequencing errors. To assign V, D and J gene segments, CDR3 sequences were aligned to IMGT reference sequences. Each retained sequence needed at least a six-nucleotide match to both a V gene segment and a J gene segment. Rearrangements were classified as productive when the CDR3 lacked stop codons and remained in frame with V and J, and all other rearrangements were classified as non-productive. CDR3 was defined by IMGT convention, running from the second conserved V-encoded cysteine to the conserved J-encoded phenylalanine. The earlier analysis of about 640 of the donors excluded any sequence lacking an unambiguous match to a single V gene segment. An earlier analysis of around 600 of the donors classified V segments as functional when productive rearrangements were above 56.7% and as segregating when the standard deviation between donors was above 5%. A statistical classification framework was built to diagnose cytomegalovirus status from the catalog of TCR beta chain sequences. V and J gene assignment, in a later analysis, came from comparing TCR nucleotide sequences with IMGT/GENE-DB human TR gene sequences. Using the TCRdist pipeline, a later analysis assigned CDR3 sequences along with most-parsimonious VDJ recombination scenarios. In a later analysis, every TCR beta chain was defined by the combination of its CDR3 amino acid sequence and its V-gene family, and reads without a unique V-gene family were dropped. A later analysis removed 550 to 700 highly shared, low-generation-probability nucleotide sequences to deal with suspected cross-contamination and a sequencing artifact. A later analysis calculated a clonal expansion index for each public chain from normalized within-repertoire ranks of inferred template counts. In a later analysis, generation probabilities were computed with a VDJ recombination model fitted to out-of-frame rearrangements, and the resulting probabilities were checked against IGoR. Hypergeometric tests were used in a later analysis to score TCR-TCR, TCR-HLA and TCR-CMV co-occurrence, with a repertoire-size bias correction applied to the TCR pairs. A later analysis estimated false discovery rates by permuting HLA or CMV assignments 20 times. In a later analysis, co-occurring TCRs were grouped with DBSCAN, and TCRdist sequence similarity was added when clustering was performed within HLA-allele-positive subsets. Repertoires with fewer than 30,000 or more than 120,000 public chains were left out of co-occurrence clustering, as were about 5 repertoires with anomalous nucleotide sharing. TCRdb re-hosts the immuneACCESS table, in-frame sequences only. Its copies lack some clones; in the studies checked, an unresolved V gene accounts for under half of them, and the cause for the rest is not known. The V and J calls and the clone size are those of that table, but D and trimming were determined from the DNA. The sample has about 130,000 clones on record, about 10% of them singletons. 3.5% to 5% of the sample comes from the top ten.

The cohort consisted of 666 healthy bone marrow donors. All cohort members were sampled while nominally healthy, although unrecorded immune exposures were likely present. The donor was CMV seropositive and belonged to the group of 250 to 300 seropositive cohort members. Every donor gave a peripheral blood sample, and the peripheral blood mononuclear cells from that sample were used for TCR beta sequencing. Genomic DNA was extracted from the blood cell samples with the Qiagen DNeasy Blood Extraction Kit. V sheds 5 bases and J sheds 4 bases, leaving 14 bases between their ends. Per the germline V gene, MDHEN is the CDR1 and SYDVKM is the CDR2. Taken from cysteine to phenylalanine, the CDR3 has 15 residues. Of all the DNA, just the CDR3 is kept, 45 bases in frame from base 1. The paper's findings and limits, for the study overall: HLA typing was unavailable for some donors at each locus, so association tests used only the typed subset. It was suggested by the authors that the approach could potentially be generalized to other disease states and immunological phenotypes. An earlier analysis of approximately 590 of the donors showed that most TCR beta V segments appeared in productive rearrangements either about 87% or about 30% of the time, which broadly matched IMGT annotations. The classifier was reported to diagnose cytomegalovirus status with high specificity and sensitivity in both the original and validation cohorts. A total of 164 TCR beta chains were listed by the study as associated with cytomegalovirus. Only TCR beta chains were sequenced in this cohort, and the absence of alpha or paired-chain data limited detectable features. A later genetic analysis reported fewer N-insertions in productive TCRs among donors in an Asian-associated ancestry cluster than the approximately 670-donor mean. A later analysis found that most CMV-associated TCR beta chains appeared HLA-restricted, with HLA associations seemingly driven largely by CMV exposure. CMV serostatus was the only immune exposure information available for the cohort. When HLA alleles, especially DR and DQ, strongly co-occurred, attributing TCR associations to individual alleles was difficult. At a false discovery rate of 0.05, a later analysis linked around 17,000 TCR beta sequences to specific HLA alleles. A few of the identified cytomegalovirus-associated TCR beta chains were confirmed in vitro to be specific for cytomegalovirus antigens. V-gene and J-gene trimming of TCR beta chains was associated with a missense DCLRE1C variant in a later genetic analysis, and the association was replicated in an independent cohort. In a later analysis, HLA-associated TCR beta chains were found to be more clonally expanded and to have lower generation probabilities than equally common non-associated chains. A further reported finding was that TCR beta sequences accurately predicted the HLA-A and HLA-B alleles for most subjects in the first cohort. Because counts were too low, seventeen rarely observed V segments, including chromosome 9 orphons, were excluded from the earlier analysis of 587 of the donors. The presence/absence analyses assumed that sequencing depth was roughly uniform across donors, and that assumption may not be true. Linkage disequilibrium might explain the correlated functional status among segregating V segments, but an unknown experimental factor could not be ruled out. The 87-base-pair reads could not distinguish some IMGT-functional V segments, including TRBV6-2 and TRBV6-3, so those segments were excluded. A later analysis reported that several top co-occurrence clusters appeared linked to parvovirus B19, influenza, CMV and Epstein-Barr virus. A later analysis found that TCR association rates varied across HLA loci, with DRB1 alleles showing the most associated TCRs and HLA-C alleles the fewest. Most TCR sequences were seen in very few donors, while some public TCRs were found in many individuals. The sequencing pipeline was judged likely to have produced a cluster of highly shared sequence variants as a technical artifact.

The sample holds a few counts of this clone. Its antigen is still unknown. No qualities accompany the bases; no much larger clone lies one base away. The rearranged chain carries TRBV28 and TRBJ1-4; D gene: possibly TRBD1, on 6 matching bases. The sequence came from a woman aged 18-29 years in good health and CMV-seropositive. The sequencing input was PBMCs. The CDR3: CASSPGTSINEKLFF. Here is the DNA: TGTGCCAGCAGTCCCGGGACAAGCATTAATGAAAAACTGTTTTTT. With all but the CDR3 taken from the reference TRBV28 and TRBJ1-4 genes, the full variable domain is: DVKVTQSSRYLVKRTGEKVFLECVQDMDHENMFWYRQDPGLGLRLIYFSYDVKMKEKGDIPEGYSVSREKKERFSLILESASTNQTSMYLCASSPGTSINEKLFFGSGTQLSVL.